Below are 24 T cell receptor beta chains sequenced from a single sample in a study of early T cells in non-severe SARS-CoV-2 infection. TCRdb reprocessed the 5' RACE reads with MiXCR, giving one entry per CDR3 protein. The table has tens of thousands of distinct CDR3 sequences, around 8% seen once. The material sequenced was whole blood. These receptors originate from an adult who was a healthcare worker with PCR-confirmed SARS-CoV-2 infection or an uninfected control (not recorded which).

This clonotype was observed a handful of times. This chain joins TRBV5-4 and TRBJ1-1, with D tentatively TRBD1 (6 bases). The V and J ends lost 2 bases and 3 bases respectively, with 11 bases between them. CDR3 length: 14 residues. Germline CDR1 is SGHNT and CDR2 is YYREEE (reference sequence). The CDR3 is CASSFDRTYTEAFF. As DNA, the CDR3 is TGTGCCAGCAGCTTCGACAGGACATACACTGAAGCTTTCTTT.

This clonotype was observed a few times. CDR3 nucleotide sequence: TGCGCCAGCAGCTCGCTTGGAGGTTTGGAGACCCAGTACTTC. Translation: CASSSLGGLETQYF. V usage is TRBV5-1 and J usage is TRBJ2-5, with D possibly TRBD2 on 5 matching bases. V shed 3 bases and J shed 5 bases, with 14 bases lying between them. This CDR3 comprises 14 residues. Germline V gene lookup returns CDR1 SGHRS and CDR2 YFSETQ.

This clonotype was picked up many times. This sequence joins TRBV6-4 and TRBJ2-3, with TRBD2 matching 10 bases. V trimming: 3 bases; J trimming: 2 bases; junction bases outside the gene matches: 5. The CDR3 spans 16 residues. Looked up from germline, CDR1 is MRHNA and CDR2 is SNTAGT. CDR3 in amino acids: CASSEESGGATDTQYF. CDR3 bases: TGTGCCAGCAGTGAGGAGAGCGGGGGGGCCACAGATACGCAGTATTTT.

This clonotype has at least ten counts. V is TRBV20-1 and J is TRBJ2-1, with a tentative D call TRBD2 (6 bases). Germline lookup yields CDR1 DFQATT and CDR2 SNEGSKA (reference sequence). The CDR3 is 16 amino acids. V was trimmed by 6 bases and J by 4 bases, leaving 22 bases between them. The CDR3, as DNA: TGCAGTGCCCTAGGGGCCTCGGGAGAAACTTACAATGAGCAGTTCTTC. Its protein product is CSALGASGETYNEQFF.

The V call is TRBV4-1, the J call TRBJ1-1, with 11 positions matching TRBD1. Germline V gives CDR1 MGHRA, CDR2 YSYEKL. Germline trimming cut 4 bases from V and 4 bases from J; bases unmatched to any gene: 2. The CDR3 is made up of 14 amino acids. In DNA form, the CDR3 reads TGCGCCAGCAGCCGTGGACAGGGGGCCACTGAAGCTTTCTTT. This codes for CASSRGQGATEAFF.

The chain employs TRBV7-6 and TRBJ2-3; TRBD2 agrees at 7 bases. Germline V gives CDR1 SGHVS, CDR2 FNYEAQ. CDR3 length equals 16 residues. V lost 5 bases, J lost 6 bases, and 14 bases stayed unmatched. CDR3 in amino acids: CASSKPASDGRDTQYF. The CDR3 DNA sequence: TGTGCCAGCAGCAAACCTGCTAGCGACGGGAGGGATACGCAGTATTTT.

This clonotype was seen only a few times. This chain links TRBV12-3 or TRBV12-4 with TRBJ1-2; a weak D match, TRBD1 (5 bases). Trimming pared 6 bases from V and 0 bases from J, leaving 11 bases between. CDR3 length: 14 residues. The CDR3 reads CASSPGAANYGYTF. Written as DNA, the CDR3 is TGTGCCAGCAGCCCCGGGGCAGCTAACTATGGCTACACCTTC.

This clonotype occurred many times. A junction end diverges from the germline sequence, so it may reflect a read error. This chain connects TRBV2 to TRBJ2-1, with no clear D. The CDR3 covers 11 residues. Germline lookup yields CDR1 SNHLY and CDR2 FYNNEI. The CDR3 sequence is CASGSVNGPVF. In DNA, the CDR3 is TGTGCCAGCGGCTCGGTTAACGGACCTGTCTTC.

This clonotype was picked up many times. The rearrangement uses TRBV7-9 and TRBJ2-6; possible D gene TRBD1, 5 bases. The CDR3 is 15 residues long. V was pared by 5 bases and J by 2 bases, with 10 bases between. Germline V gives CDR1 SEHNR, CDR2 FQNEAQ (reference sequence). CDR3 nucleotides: TGTGCCAGCAGCAGACAGTATCCTGGGGCCAACGTCCTGACTTTC. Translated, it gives CASSRQYPGANVLTF.

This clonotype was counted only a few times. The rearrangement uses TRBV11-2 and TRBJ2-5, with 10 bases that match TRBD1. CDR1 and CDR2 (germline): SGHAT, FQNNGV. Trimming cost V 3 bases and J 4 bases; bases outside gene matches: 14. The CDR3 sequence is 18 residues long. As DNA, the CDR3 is TGTGCCAGCAGCTTTGGGCCGGGACAGGGGAAGACGCGAGAGACCCAGTACTTC. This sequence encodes CASSFGPGQGKTRETQYF.

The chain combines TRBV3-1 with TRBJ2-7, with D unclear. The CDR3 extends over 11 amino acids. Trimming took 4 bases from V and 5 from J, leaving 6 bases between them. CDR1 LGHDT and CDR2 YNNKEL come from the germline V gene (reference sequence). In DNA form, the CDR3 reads TGTGCCAGCAGCCTCCGGGACGAGCAGTACTTC. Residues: CASSLRDEQYF.

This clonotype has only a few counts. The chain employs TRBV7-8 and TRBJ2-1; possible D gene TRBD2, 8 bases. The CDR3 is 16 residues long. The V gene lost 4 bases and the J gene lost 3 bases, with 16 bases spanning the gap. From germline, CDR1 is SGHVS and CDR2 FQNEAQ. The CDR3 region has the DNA TGTGCCAGCAGCTATATAGCGGGACAGATCTACAATGAGCAGTTCTTC. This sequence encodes CASSYIAGQIYNEQFF.

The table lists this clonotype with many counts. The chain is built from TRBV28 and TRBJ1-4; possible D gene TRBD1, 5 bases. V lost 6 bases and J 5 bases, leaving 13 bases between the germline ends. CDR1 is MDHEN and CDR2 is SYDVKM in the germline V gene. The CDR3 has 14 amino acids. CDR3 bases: TGTGCCAGCAGGTCCGTGGGACGGAATGAAAAACTGTTTTTT. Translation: CASRSVGRNEKLFF. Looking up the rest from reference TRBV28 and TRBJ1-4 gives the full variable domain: DVKVTQSSRYLVKRTGEKVFLECVQDMDHENMFWYRQDPGLGLRLIYFSYDVKMKEKGDIPEGYSVSREKKERFSLILESASTNQTSMYLCASRSVGRNEKLFFGSGTQLSVL.

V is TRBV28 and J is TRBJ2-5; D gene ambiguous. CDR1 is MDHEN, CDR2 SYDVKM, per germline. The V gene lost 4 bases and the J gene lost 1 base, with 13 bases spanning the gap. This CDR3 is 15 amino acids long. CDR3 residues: CASSSTWGPQETQYF. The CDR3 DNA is TGTGCCAGCAGTTCTACTTGGGGTCCCCAAGAGACCCAGTACTTC.

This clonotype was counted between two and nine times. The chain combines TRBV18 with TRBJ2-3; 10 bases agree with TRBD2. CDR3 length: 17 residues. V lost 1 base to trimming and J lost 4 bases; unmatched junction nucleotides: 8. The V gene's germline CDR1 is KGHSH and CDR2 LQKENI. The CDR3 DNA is TGTGCCAGCTCACCACTTGCTAGCGGGAGCAGTGCAGATACGCAGTATTTT. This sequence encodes CASSPLASGSSADTQYF.

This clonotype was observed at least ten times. The CDR3 region has the DNA TGTGCCAGCAGTACGCGACAGGGCGACGAGCAGTACTTC. It yields the protein CASSTRQGDEQYF. This chain uses TRBV12-3 or TRBV12-4 with TRBJ2-7, with 7 bases matching TRBD1. Trimming at V came to 5 bases and at J to 5 bases, leaving 6 bases not matched to a gene. The CDR3 loop spans 13 amino acids.

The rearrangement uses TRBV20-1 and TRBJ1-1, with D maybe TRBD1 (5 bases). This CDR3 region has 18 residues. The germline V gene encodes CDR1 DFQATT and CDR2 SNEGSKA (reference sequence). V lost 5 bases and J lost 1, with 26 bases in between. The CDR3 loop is CSALTPHGVQGGNTEAFF. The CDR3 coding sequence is TGCAGTGCTCTAACTCCTCATGGGGTTCAGGGTGGGAACACTGAAGCTTTCTTT.

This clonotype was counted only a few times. The CDR3 DNA sequence: TGCGCCAGCAGCCCCCGGGAGACAGAGGGTCTGGACACTGAAGCTTTCTTT. Amino acid sequence: CASSPRETEGLDTEAFF. This chain joins TRBV4-1 and TRBJ1-1; possibly TRBD1 for D (5 bases). This CDR3 contains 17 residues. Germline CDR1 MGHRA, CDR2 YSYEKL. V gave up 4 bases and J gave up 3 bases, with 21 bases separating them.

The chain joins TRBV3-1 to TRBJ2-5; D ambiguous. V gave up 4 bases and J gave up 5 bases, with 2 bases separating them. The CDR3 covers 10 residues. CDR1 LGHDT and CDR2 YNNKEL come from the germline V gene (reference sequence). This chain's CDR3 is CASSRETQYF. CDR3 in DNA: TGTGCCAGCAGCCGCGAGACCCAGTACTTC.

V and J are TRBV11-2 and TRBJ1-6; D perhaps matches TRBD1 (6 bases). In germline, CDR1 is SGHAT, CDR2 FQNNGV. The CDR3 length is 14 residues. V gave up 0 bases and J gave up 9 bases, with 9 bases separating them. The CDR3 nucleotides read TGTGCCAGCAGCTTAGACAGGGGCGTTTCACCCCTCCACTTT. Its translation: CASSLDRGVSPLHF.

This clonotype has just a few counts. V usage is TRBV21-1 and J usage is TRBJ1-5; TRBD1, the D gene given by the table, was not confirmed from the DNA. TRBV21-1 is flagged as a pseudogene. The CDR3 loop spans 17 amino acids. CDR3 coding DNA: TGTGCCAGCAGCAAAGGGGACAGGTTTCATAGCAATCAGCCCCAGCATTTT. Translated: CASSKGDRFHSNQPQHF.

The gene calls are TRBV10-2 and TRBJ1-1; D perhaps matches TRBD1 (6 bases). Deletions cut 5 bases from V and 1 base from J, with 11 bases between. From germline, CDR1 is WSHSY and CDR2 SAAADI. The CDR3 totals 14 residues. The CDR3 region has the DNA TGCGCCAGCAGTAAACAGGGATCGAACACTGAAGCTTTCTTT. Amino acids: CASSKQGSNTEAFF.

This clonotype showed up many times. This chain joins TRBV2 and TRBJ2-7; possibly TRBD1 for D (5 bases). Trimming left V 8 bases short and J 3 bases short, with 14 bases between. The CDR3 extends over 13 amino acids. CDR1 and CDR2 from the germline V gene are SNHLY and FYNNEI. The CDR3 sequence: CASGPDSYYEQYF. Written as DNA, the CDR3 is TGTGCCAGCGGCCCAGACAGCTACTACGAGCAGTACTTC. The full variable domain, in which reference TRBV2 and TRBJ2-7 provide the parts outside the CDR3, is EPEVTQTPSHQVTQMGQEVILRCVPISNHLYFYWYRQILGQKVEFLVSFYNNEISEKSEIFDDQFSVERPDGSNFTLKIRSTKLEDSAMYFCASGPDSYYEQYFGPGTRLTVT.

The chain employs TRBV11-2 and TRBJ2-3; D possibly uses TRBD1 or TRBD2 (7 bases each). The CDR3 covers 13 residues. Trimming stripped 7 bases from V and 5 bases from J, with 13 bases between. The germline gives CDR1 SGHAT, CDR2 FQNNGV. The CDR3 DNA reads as TGTGCCAGCATCCCAGGGGGGGGAGATACGCAGTATTTT. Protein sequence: CASIPGGGDTQYF.